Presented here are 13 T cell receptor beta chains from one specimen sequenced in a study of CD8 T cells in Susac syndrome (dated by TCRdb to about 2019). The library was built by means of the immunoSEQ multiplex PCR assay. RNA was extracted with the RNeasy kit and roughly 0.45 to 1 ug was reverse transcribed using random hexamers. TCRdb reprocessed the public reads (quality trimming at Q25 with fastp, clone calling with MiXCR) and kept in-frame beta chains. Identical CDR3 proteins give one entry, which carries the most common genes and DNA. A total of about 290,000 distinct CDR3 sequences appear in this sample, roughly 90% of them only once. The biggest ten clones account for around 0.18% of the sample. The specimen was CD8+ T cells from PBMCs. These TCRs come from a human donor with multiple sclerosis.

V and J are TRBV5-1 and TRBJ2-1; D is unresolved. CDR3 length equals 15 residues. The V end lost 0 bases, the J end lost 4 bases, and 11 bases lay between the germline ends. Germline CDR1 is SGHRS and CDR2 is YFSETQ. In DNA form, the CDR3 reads TGCGCCAGCAGCTTGGAGTTCGACGGATACAATGAGCAGTTCTTC. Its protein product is CASSLEFDGYNEQFF.

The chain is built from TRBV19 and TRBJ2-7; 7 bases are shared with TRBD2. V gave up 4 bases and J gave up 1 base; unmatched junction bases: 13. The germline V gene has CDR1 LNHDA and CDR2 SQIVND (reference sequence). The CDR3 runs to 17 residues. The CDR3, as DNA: TGTGCCAGTAGTACCTATAGTGGGACGGGAGGATCCTACGAGCAGTACTTC. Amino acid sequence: CASSTYSGTGGSYEQYF. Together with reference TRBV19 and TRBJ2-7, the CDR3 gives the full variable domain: DGGITQSPKYLFRKEGQNVTLSCEQNLNHDAMYWYRQDPGQGLRLIYYSQIVNDFQKGDIAEGYSVSREKKESFPLTVTSAQKNPTAFYLCASSTYSGTGGSYEQYFGPGTRLTVT.

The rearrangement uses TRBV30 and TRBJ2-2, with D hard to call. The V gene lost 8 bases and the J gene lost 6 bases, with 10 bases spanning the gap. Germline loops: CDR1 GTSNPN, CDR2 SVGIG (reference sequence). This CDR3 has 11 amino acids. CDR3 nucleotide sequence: TGTGCCCAATCGCTCGCCGGGGAGCTGTTTTTT. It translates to CAQSLAGELFF.

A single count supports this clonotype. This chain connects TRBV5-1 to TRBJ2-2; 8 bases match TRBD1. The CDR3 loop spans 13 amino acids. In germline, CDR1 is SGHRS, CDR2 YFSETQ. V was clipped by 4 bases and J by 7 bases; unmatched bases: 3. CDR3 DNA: TGCGCCAGCAGCGGTACAGGGGGCGGGGAGCTGTTTTTT. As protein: CASSGTGGGELFF.

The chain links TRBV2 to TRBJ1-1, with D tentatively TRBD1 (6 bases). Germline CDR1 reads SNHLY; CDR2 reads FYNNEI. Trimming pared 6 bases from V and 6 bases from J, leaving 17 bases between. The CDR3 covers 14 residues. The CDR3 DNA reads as TGTGCCAGCAGACCCCCGCAGGGGCCCTCTGAAGCTTTCTTT. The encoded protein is CASRPPQGPSEAFF.

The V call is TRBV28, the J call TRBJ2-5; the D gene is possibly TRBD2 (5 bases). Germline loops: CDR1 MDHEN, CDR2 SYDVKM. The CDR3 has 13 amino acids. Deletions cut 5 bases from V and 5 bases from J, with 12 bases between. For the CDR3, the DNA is TGTGCCAGCAGTCTCGACTGGGAGGAGACCCAGTACTTC. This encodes CASSLDWEETQYF.

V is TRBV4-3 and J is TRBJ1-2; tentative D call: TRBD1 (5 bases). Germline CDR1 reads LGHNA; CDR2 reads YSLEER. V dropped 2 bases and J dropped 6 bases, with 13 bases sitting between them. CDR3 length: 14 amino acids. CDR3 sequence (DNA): TGCGCCAGCAGCCAAACCTCAGGGTGGGATGGCTACACCTTC. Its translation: CASSQTSGWDGYTF.

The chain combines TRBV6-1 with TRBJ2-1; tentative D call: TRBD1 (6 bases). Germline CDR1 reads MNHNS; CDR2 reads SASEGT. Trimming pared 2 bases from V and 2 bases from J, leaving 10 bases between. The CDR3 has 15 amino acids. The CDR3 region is CASSEQSGAYNEQFF. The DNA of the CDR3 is TGTGCCAGCAGTGAACAATCAGGGGCCTACAATGAGCAGTTCTTC.

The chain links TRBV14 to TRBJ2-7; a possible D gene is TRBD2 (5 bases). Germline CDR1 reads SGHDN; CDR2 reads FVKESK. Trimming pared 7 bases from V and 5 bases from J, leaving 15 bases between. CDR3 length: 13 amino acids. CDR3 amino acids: CASNVEGRNEQYF. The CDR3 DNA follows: TGTGCCAGCAATGTTGAGGGAAGAAACGAGCAGTACTTC. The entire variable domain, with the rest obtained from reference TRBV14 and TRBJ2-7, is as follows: EAGVTQFPSHSVIEKGQTVTLRCDPISGHDNLYWYRRVMGKEIKFLLHFVKESKQDESGMPNNRFLAERTGGTYSTLKVQPAELEDSGVYFCASNVEGRNEQYFGPGTRLTVT.

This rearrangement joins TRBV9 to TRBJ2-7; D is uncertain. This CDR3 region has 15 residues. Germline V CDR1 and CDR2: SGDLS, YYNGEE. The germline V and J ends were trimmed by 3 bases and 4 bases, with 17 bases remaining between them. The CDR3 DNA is TGTGCCAGCAGCGCTGCAGGCAGCGTCGGGTACGAGCAGTACTTC. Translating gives CASSAAGSVGYEQYF.

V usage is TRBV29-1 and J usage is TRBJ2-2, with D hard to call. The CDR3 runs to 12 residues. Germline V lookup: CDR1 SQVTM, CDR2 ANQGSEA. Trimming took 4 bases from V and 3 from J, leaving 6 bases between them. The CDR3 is CSVAFHTGELFF. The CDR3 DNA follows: TGCAGCGTTGCCTTCCACACCGGGGAGCTGTTTTTT.

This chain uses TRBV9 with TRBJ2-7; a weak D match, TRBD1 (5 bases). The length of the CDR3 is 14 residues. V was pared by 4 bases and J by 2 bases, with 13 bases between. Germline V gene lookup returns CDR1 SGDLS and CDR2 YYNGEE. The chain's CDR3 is CASSPQGSTYEQYF. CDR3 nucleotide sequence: TGTGCCAGCAGCCCCCAGGGATCTACCTACGAGCAGTACTTC.

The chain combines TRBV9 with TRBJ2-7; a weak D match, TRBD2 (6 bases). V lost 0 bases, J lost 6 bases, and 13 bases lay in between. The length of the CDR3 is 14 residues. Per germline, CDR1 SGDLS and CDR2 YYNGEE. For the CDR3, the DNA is TGTGCCAGCAGCGTAGGGGGAGGAACCTTCGAGCAGTACTTC. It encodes CASSVGGGTFEQYF.